This TCR beta chain was identified during a study of blood T cells in healthy people across ages. Study-level points and caveats: Not knowing donor CMV status may have confounded expanded clonotype changes.

On this clonotype: The antigen is unknown.

Through a sample-barcoded 5' primer and a J-beta primer mix, a second PCR was run for roughly 6 to 12 cycles. TCRdb passed the 5' RACE reads through MiXCR, listing each CDR3 protein once. This sample carries hundreds of thousands of distinct CDR3 sequences, 20% to 30% of them seen once, and the ten largest clones take about 3%. The CDR3 extends over 14 amino acids. Germline V gene data show CDR1 as MDHEN and CDR2 as SYDVKM. J lost 7 bases, V lost 2 bases, and 3 bases had no gene match. This same sample was also part of a study on T cells of mothers and their children. As that study records: A second PCR was performed with the M1S primer. This primer added sample barcodes and 2-4 random nucleotides.

Sequencing was carried out using blood. This sequence was found in a boy aged 5-17 years in good health. The chain recombines TRBV28 with TRBJ2-3; 10 nucleotides align to TRBD1. The CDR3 loop reads CASSLGDRGHTQYF. The CDR3 DNA sequence: TGTGCCAGCAGTTTAGGGGACAGGGGACATACGCAGTATTTT.